This T cell receptor (beta chain) was sequenced in a study of graft-versus-host responses after intestinal transplantation. Method: immunoSEQ multiplex PCR; TCRdb's copy keeps in-frame clones and lacks some. The sample gives approximately 100,000 clones, approximately 85% of which show up once; over 1.1% is in the top ten. Germline V gene data show CDR1 as SEHNR and CDR2 as FQNEAQ (reference sequence). The CDR3 length is 12 residues. Study-level results: In patients with graft-donor T cell macrochimerism, allograft graft-versus-host to host-versus-graft clonal ratios were high.

Details on this clone: Its antigen remains unidentified. One end of the junction varies from germline; a read error may be responsible.

This receptor was obtained from a human patient who received an intestinal transplant, so some T cells may come from the graft donor. The sequenced sample was PBMCs, obtained 255 days after intestinal transplant. V usage is TRBV7-9 and J usage is TRBJ2-3; D possibly matches TRBD1 or TRBD2 (5 bases each). The CDR3 nucleotides are TGTGCCAGCAGCCAAGGGGTGGATCAGGGACATTTT. This translates into CASSQGVDQGHF.